This T cell receptor beta chain was sequenced for a study of radiation and T cells in renal cell carcinoma. Generated by immunoSEQ multiplex PCR, the TCRdb table keeps only in-frame clones and is missing some. Found here are 120,000 or so clones, around 81% of them singletons; the top ten hold 5.8%. Time point defined: blood 2 weeks post-SBRT. The sample's treatment: 15 Gy SBRT to primary tumor, nephrectomy 4 weeks later. Blood was sampled at baseline, 2 weeks and 4 weeks after SBRT. The source was blood, collected from a patient whose treatment included radiotherapy and nephrectomy. The sequence was obtained from a man aged 45-65 years with renal cell carcinoma.

The CDR3 here is CASSLGSGNPGNTIYF. CDR3 DNA sequence: TGCGCCAGCAGCTTGGGTTCAGGGAACCCTGGAAACACCATATATTTT. This chain uses TRBV5-1 with TRBJ1-3; possible D gene TRBD1, 5 bases. Germline-derived CDR1 and CDR2 are SGHRS and YFSETQ. The CDR3 runs to 16 residues. Trimming removed 0 bases at V and 2 bases at J, with 12 bases between. Combining the CDR3 with reference TRBV5-1 and TRBJ1-3 gives the whole variable domain KAGVTQTPRYLIKTRGQQVTLSCSPISGHRSVSWYQQTPGQGLQFLFEYFSETQRNKGNFPGRFSGRQFSNSRSEMNVSTLELGDSALYLCASSLGSGNPGNTIYFGEGSWLTVV.